The 9 T cell receptor beta chains given below trace back to one sample, sequenced in a study of low-dose radiotherapy and immunotherapy resistance in tumors. Indicated time point: after trial treatment. Treatment noted: LDRT plus nivolumab, ipilimumab, low-dose cyclophosphamide and aspirin (RACIN trial). cDNA synthesis used a TRAV/TRBV-specific primer set for both chains. TCR amplification involved about 19 PCR cycles with a constant-region primer and V-primer adapter. MiXCR was run by TCRdb on the reads, yielding one entry per CDR3 protein. This table holds roughly 30,000 distinct CDR3 sequences, 45% to 55% found once. Sequenced material: PBMCs, taken after low-dose radiotherapy plus immunotherapy. The receptors here all came from a male donor with gallbladder cancer.

By share, this clonotype counts as medium-sized. The chain links TRBV5-1 to TRBJ2-1, with a tentative D call TRBD2 (5 bases). Trimming shortened V by 0 bases and J by 4 bases, and 14 bases separated the two germline ends. Germline CDR1 and CDR2: SGHRS and YFSETQ. CDR3 size: 16 residues. The DNA for the CDR3 is TGCGCCAGCAGCTTGGAGAGGGAGCTTGGTTACAATGAGCAGTTCTTC. As protein: CASSLERELGYNEQFF.

This chain connects TRBV2 to TRBJ1-5; TRBD1 agrees at 9 bases. The CDR3 is made up of 15 amino acids. V shed 6 bases and J 3 bases; nucleotides not matched to a gene: 6. Per germline, CDR1 SNHLY and CDR2 FYNNEI. CDR3 DNA sequence: TGTGCCAGCAGCGCGGACAGGGGCTACAATCAGCCCCAGCATTTT. This translates into CASSADRGYNQPQHF.

In its sample, this clonotype ranks as medium-sized. The chain links TRBV5-1 to TRBJ2-7; 7 nucleotides align to TRBD1. The germline V gene has CDR1 SGHRS and CDR2 YFSETQ. The CDR3 loop spans 13 amino acids. J was trimmed by 4 bases and V by 4 bases; bases with no gene match: 5. CDR3 sequence reads: CASSIDRAYEQYF. CDR3 sequence (DNA): TGCGCCAGCAGCATCGACAGGGCTTACGAGCAGTACTTC. Variable domain in full (rest from reference TRBV5-1 and TRBJ2-7): KAGVTQTPRYLIKTRGQQVTLSCSPISGHRSVSWYQQTPGQGLQFLFEYFSETQRNKGNFPGRFSGRQFSNSRSEMNVSTLELGDSALYLCASSIDRAYEQYFGPGTRLTVT.

The chain carries TRBV7-2 and TRBJ2-2; 7 nucleotides align to TRBD1. Germline trimming cut 6 bases from V and 7 bases from J; bases unmatched to any gene: 5. The germline V gene encodes CDR1 SGHTA and CDR2 FQGNSA. The CDR3 has 13 amino acids. CDR3 sequence (DNA): TGTGCCAGCAGTACGACAGGGCACGGGGAGCTGTTTTTT. It codes for CASSTTGHGELFF.

The chain links TRBV29-1 to TRBJ2-6; TRBD1 matches 10 bases. Germline-derived CDR1 and CDR2 are SQVTM and ANQGSEA. The CDR3 is 16 amino acids. Trimming took 7 bases from V and 3 from J; bases not matched to a gene: 9. CDR3 DNA: TGCAGCGCCCAGACAGGGGGCGCGGGTGGGGCCAACGTCCTGACTTTC. Its protein is CSAQTGGAGGANVLTF.

This rearrangement joins TRBV28 to TRBJ2-1, with D perhaps matching TRBD2 (6 bases). The CDR3 consists of 15 residues. V was cut by 1 base and J by 7 bases, with 14 bases left in between. Germline V gene sequence: CDR1 MDHEN, CDR2 SYDVKM. CDR3 coding DNA: TGTGCCAGCAGTTTATCGGGCGGGACGGGAAATGAGCAGTTCTTC. Translating it yields CASSLSGGTGNEQFF.

This clonotype was counted at least ten times. This rearrangement joins TRBV25-1 to TRBJ2-7; D is unresolved. V gave up 1 base and J gave up 4 bases, with 11 bases separating them. The CDR3 length is 14 residues. CDR1 is MGHDK, CDR2 SYGVNS, per germline. In DNA, the CDR3 is TGTGCCAGCAGTGAATTTAAAGGGCGGTACGAGCAGTACTTC. This encodes CASSEFKGRYEQYF.

This clonotype was seen only once. The chain is built from TRBV6-2 or TRBV6-3 and TRBJ2-5, with 7 bases aligning to TRBD1. V lost 5 bases and J lost 3; bases outside the gene matches: 6. CDR1 and CDR2 from the germline V gene are MNHEY and SVGEGT. This CDR3 is built from 14 residues. The CDR3, as DNA: TGTGCCAGCAGTGTGAACAGGGGAAAAGAGACCCAGTACTTC. This sequence encodes CASSVNRGKETQYF.

This clonotype was detected ten times or more. V is TRBV7-2 and J is TRBJ2-1; D possibly corresponds to TRBD2 (6 bases). Germline V gene sequence: CDR1 SGHTA, CDR2 FQGNSA. This CDR3 has 16 residues. The V gene lost 1 base and the J gene lost 0 bases, with 10 bases spanning the gap. DNA for the CDR3: TGTGCCAGCAGCTTAGTCGGGACTGCCTCCTACAATGAGCAGTTCTTC. Its translation is CASSLVGTASYNEQFF.